What follows are 17 T cell receptor beta chains derived from one specimen sequenced in a study of T-cell memory formation after mild COVID-19. Using its own MiXCR run on the 5' RACE reads, TCRdb lists one record per CDR3 protein. The table records hundreds of thousands of distinct CDR3 sequences, approximately 27% of them present only once. Sequencing was carried out using PBMCs or a T cell subset sorted from them (not recorded which). The source is an adult woman who had mild COVID-19 (a few samples of this study predate the infection). Cell type and time point are not known.

This clonotype was found once. The chain combines TRBV11-2 with TRBJ2-2; TRBD2 matches 7 bases. V gave up 1 base and J gave up 6 bases; unmatched junction bases: 11. CDR3 length equals 17 residues. From germline, CDR1 is SGHAT and CDR2 FQNNGV. The CDR3 DNA sequence: TGTGCCAGCAGCTTAGTTTACGGACTAGGGGAGGCCGGGGAGCTGTTTTTT. Translated, it gives CASSLVYGLGEAGELFF.

A few counts support this clonotype. The gene calls are TRBV11-2 and TRBJ1-1, with D tentatively TRBD1 (6 bases). Germline-derived CDR1 and CDR2 are SGHAT and FQNNGV. V lost 0 bases to trimming and J lost 5 bases, with 13 bases between them. The CDR3 consists of 15 residues. For the CDR3, the DNA is TGTGCCAGCAGCTTAGAGCCAGGGGTATTGACTGAAGCTTTCTTT. Amino acid sequence: CASSLEPGVLTEAFF.

This clonotype was counted between two and nine times. The CDR3 here is CASSPGFHQPQHF. CDR3 nucleotides: TGTGCCAGCAGTCCCGGGTTCCATCAGCCCCAGCATTTT. J is TRBJ1-5 and V is TRBV6-2 or TRBV6-3; D gene uncertain. V dropped 5 bases and J dropped 5 bases, with 10 bases sitting between them. The CDR3 totals 13 residues. Germline-derived CDR1 and CDR2 are MNHEY and SVGEGT.

This clonotype was seen a few times. The chain joins TRBV7-9 to TRBJ2-2, with 9 nucleotides matching TRBD1. The CDR3 loop spans 16 amino acids. Germline V lookup: CDR1 SEHNR, CDR2 FQNEAQ (reference sequence). Trimming removed 6 bases from V and 5 bases from J; junction bases left unmatched: 10. CDR3 nucleotides: TGTGCCAGCAGTTTGAAACCGGGACAGGGAACCGGGGAGCTGTTTTTT. Amino acid sequence: CASSLKPGQGTGELFF.

This chain links TRBV6-5 with TRBJ2-5; tentatively, D is TRBD1 (6 bases). Trimming pared 3 bases from V and 2 bases from J, leaving 13 bases between. The germline CDR1 and CDR2 sequences are MNHEY and SVGAGI. There are 15 residues in the CDR3. CDR3 protein: CASSYRPTGQETQYF. The CDR3 DNA reads as TGTGCCAGCAGTTATCGTCCGACAGGACAAGAGACCCAGTACTTC.

This clonotype was counted a few times. The chain links TRBV5-1 to TRBJ2-3; no clear D gene. Trimming took off 3 bases at V and 5 bases at J, with 13 bases between the two ends. The CDR3 sequence is 14 residues long. The germline gives CDR1 SGHRS, CDR2 YFSETQ. Here the CDR3 DNA reads TGCGCCAGCAGCTCCTCGGATAATAGAGATACGCAGTATTTT. Residues: CASSSSDNRDTQYF.

The rearrangement uses TRBV7-9 and TRBJ1-4; the D is unclear. The CDR3 is 15 residues long. Germline V gives CDR1 SEHNR, CDR2 FQNEAQ (reference sequence). Trimming cost V 3 bases and J 5 bases, with 13 bases left between them. The CDR3 loop reads CASSFSLEGNEKLFF. In DNA, the CDR3 is TGTGCCAGCAGCTTCTCTTTAGAAGGCAATGAAAAACTGTTTTTT.

The chain employs TRBV7-6 and TRBJ2-2; 14 bases match TRBD2. J was trimmed by 6 bases and V by 5 bases; bases with no gene match: 14. CDR3 length: 19 amino acids. The V gene's germline CDR1 is SGHVS and CDR2 FNYEAQ. In DNA form, the CDR3 reads TGTGCCAGCAGCCTGGGACTAGCGGGAGTGCCGAAAGGGGCCGGGGAGCTGTTTTTT. This translates into CASSLGLAGVPKGAGELFF.

The chain couples TRBV20-1 to TRBJ2-3; 8 nucleotides agree with TRBD2. J lost 6 bases, V lost 4 bases, and 12 bases had no gene match. The CDR3 runs 15 residues. Germline V gives CDR1 DFQATT, CDR2 SNEGSKA (reference sequence). The CDR3 is CSATQLAGTKDTQYF. The CDR3 region has the DNA TGCAGTGCTACCCAGTTAGCGGGAACCAAGGATACGCAGTATTTT.

The gene calls are TRBV27 and TRBJ1-1; no clear D gene. Trimming stripped 5 bases from V and 1 base from J, with 11 bases between. This CDR3 spans 14 amino acids. CDR1 MNHEY and CDR2 SMNVEV come from the germline V gene (reference sequence). The CDR3 protein is CASSPARANTEAFF. The CDR3 DNA reads as TGTGCCAGCAGTCCGGCTCGGGCGAACACTGAAGCTTTCTTT.

The chain has TRBV29-1 and TRBJ1-4; D is unclear. Per the germline V gene, CDR1 is SQVTM and CDR2 is ANQGSEA. Trimming took off 2 bases at V and 2 bases at J, with 6 bases between the two ends. The CDR3 spans 13 residues. The CDR3 is CSVEFGTNEKLFF. CDR3 sequence (DNA): TGCAGCGTTGAATTTGGGACTAATGAAAAACTGTTTTTT.

The V call is TRBV24-1, the J call TRBJ2-1, with a weak D call TRBD1 (5 bases). The ends were cut back, 5 bases at V and 7 bases at J, with 29 bases in the middle. The CDR3 runs to 19 residues. Germline CDR1 KGHDR, CDR2 SFDVKD. CDR3 nucleotides: TGTGCCACCAGTGTAAGCCCCAAAGGTATAAGGGGTTTAACAAATGAGCAGTTCTTC. Translated: CATSVSPKGIRGLTNEQFF.

There are a few counts of this clonotype. The genes are TRBV4-1 and TRBJ1-1; no clear D. Looked up from germline, CDR1 is MGHRA and CDR2 is YSYEKL. The length of the CDR3 is 12 residues. The ends were cut back, 3 bases at V and 11 bases at J, with 13 bases in the middle. CDR3 nucleotide sequence: TGCGCCAGCAGCCAGGGAACAAGGGATGCTTTCTTT. Translating gives CASSQGTRDAFF.

This clonotype has a handful of counts. The genes are TRBV20-1 and TRBJ2-1; D possibly uses TRBD1 or TRBD2 (5 bases each). The length of the CDR3 is 14 residues. Germline assignment: CDR1 DFQATT and CDR2 SNEGSKA (reference sequence). With 1 base removed from V and 6 bases from J, the gap between germline ends came to 13 bases. The CDR3: CSARALLGANEQFF. CDR3 DNA sequence: TGCAGTGCTAGAGCCCTACTAGGGGCCAATGAGCAGTTCTTC.

CDR3 residues: CASSSGLAGGLRENEQFF. DNA for the CDR3: TGTGCCAGCAGCTCCGGACTAGCGGGGGGGCTGAGGGAAAATGAGCAGTTCTTC. The rearrangement uses TRBV7-6 and TRBJ2-1; the match to TRBD2 covers 15 bases. CDR1 and CDR2 (germline): SGHVS, FNYEAQ. The CDR3 sequence is 18 residues long. The trim removed 4 bases at V and 7 bases at J, leaving 11 bases unmatched.

The chain uses TRBV29-1 and TRBJ2-7; 7 nucleotides line up with TRBD2. The germline gives CDR1 SQVTM, CDR2 ANQGSEA. The V segment lost 6 bases and the J segment 1 base; nucleotides outside the gene matches: 6. There are 13 residues in the CDR3. In DNA form, the CDR3 reads TGCAGCGTCGGGGGGTCGGTATCCTACGAGCAGTACTTC. This gives the protein CSVGGSVSYEQYF.

This clonotype was recorded a few times. The chain links TRBV7-3 to TRBJ2-3; D is perhaps TRBD1 (6 bases). CDR1 and CDR2 (germline): SGHTA, FQGTGA. V lost 5 bases to trimming and J lost 2 bases, with 14 bases between them. CDR3 length: 15 residues. The CDR3 DNA follows: TGTGCCAGCAGCGAGCTAGGGGACATCACAGATACGCAGTATTTT. Protein product: CASSELGDITDTQYF.